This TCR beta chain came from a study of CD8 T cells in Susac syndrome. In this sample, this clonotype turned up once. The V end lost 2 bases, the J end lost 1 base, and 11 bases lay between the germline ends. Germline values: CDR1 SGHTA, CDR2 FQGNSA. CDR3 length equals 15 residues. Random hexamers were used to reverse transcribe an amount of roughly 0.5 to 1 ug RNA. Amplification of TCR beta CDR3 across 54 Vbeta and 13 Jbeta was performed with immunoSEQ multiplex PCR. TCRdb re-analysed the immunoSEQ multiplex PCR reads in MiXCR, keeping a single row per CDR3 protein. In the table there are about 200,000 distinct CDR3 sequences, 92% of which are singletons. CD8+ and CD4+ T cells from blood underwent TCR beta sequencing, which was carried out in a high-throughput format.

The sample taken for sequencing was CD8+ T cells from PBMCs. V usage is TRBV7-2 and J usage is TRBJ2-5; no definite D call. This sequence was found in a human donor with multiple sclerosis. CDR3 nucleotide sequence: TGTGCCAGCAGCTTACTACCGACTCCCCAAGAGACCCAGTACTTC. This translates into CASSLLPTPQETQYF.